One sample yielded the 8 T cell receptor beta chains listed below, sequenced in a study of T-cell memory formation after mild COVID-19. Via MiXCR, TCRdb re-called the 5' RACE reads, giving one row per CDR3 protein. The repertoire holds 92,000 or so distinct CDR3 sequences, roughly 16% seen once, with 39% in the top ten. Sequenced material: PBMCs or a T cell subset sorted from them (not recorded which). These receptors all come from a man younger than 35 who had mild COVID-19 (a few samples of this study predate the infection). Cell type and time point are not known.

This clonotype occurred a few times. The V gene is TRBV20-1, the J gene TRBJ2-7; 7 nucleotides match TRBD2. Trimming at V came to 5 bases and at J to 3 bases, leaving 7 bases not matched to a gene. CDR3 length equals 13 residues. Germline values: CDR1 DFQATT, CDR2 SNEGSKA (reference sequence). As DNA, the CDR3 is TGCAGTGCTCAACCGGGGGGTAGCTACGAGCAGTACTTC. This gives the protein CSAQPGGSYEQYF.

V and J are TRBV30 and TRBJ1-2; no clear D gene. Germline V CDR1 and CDR2: GTSNPN, SVGIG (reference sequence). This CDR3 is built from 11 residues. Trimming removed 0 bases from V and 7 bases from J, with 6 bases in between. CDR3 nucleotides: TGTGCCTGGAGTGTAAGCCTTGGCTACACCTTC. Amino acid sequence: CAWSVSLGYTF.

This clonotype has a handful of counts. This rearrangement joins TRBV11-2 to TRBJ2-1; TRBD2 agrees at 13 bases. J was trimmed by 0 bases and V by 5 bases; bases with no gene match: 10. CDR1 and CDR2 (germline): SGHAT, FQNNGV. The CDR3 contains 19 residues. CDR3 coding DNA: TGTGCCAGCAGCCTATCGGGACTAGCGGGGCCCAGCTCCTACAATGAGCAGTTCTTC. It is translated as CASSLSGLAGPSSYNEQFF.

This clonotype was picked up many times. The V and J genes are TRBV3-1 and TRBJ2-3; D gene uncertain. CDR1 and CDR2 (germline): LGHDT, YNNKEL (reference sequence). V gave up 0 bases and J gave up 0 bases, with 7 bases separating them. The CDR3 is made up of 15 amino acids. CDR3 protein: CASSQESASTDTQYF. In DNA form, the CDR3 reads TGTGCCAGCAGCCAAGAGTCGGCTAGCACAGATACGCAGTATTTT.

The rearrangement links TRBV29-1 to TRBJ1-1; possibly TRBD1 for D (6 bases). V was clipped by 7 bases and J by 3 bases, with 15 bases between them. The CDR3 extends over 13 amino acids. Germline V gene data show CDR1 as SQVTM and CDR2 as ANQGSEA. The CDR3 bases are TGCAGCGGGAAGGGGGGGGAACACACTGAAGCTTTCTTT. It yields the protein CSGKGGEHTEAFF.

V and J are TRBV5-6 and TRBJ1-5; D ambiguous. V lost 0 bases, J lost 11 bases, and 15 bases lay in between. The CDR3 is 14 residues long. Germline-derived CDR1 and CDR2 are SGHDT and YYEEEE. The CDR3 region has the DNA TGTGCCAGCAGCTTGGGTGGAGCCATCAAGACCCAGCATTTT. This codes for CASSLGGAIKTQHF.

The V gene is TRBV27, the J gene TRBJ1-5; 8 nucleotides agree with TRBD1. V was clipped by 6 bases and J by 3 bases; unmatched bases: 7. Germline V gene sequence: CDR1 MNHEY, CDR2 SMNVEV (reference sequence). CDR3 length equals 15 residues. CDR3 sequence reads: CASSPGTGLNQPQHF. CDR3 bases: TGTGCCAGCAGCCCCGGGACAGGTCTCAATCAGCCCCAGCATTTT.

This clonotype has only a few counts. The V call is TRBV7-8, the J call TRBJ1-6; 7 bases agree with TRBD1. The CDR3 covers 12 residues. Germline V gene lookup returns CDR1 SGHVS and CDR2 FQNEAQ. After removal of 1 base from V and 16 bases from J, the junction contained 4 bases not matched to a gene. This CDR3 is CASSLGGQDLHF. In DNA, the CDR3 is TGTGCCAGCAGCTTAGGTGGACAGGATCTCCACTTT.